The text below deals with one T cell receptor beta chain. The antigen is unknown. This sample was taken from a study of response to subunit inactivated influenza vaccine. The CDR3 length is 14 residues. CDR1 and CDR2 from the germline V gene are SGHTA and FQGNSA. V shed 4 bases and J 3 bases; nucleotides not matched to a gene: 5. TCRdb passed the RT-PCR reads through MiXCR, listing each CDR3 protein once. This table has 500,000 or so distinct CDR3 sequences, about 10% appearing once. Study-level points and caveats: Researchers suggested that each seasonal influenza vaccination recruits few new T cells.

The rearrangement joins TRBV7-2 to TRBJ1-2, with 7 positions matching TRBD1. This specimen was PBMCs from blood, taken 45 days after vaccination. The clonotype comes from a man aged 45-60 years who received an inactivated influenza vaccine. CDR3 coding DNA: TGTGCCAGCAGCTCTACAGGGGTTGACTATGGCTACACCTTC. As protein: CASSSTGVDYGYTF. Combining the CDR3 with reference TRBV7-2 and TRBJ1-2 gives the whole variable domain GAGVSQSPSNKVTEKGKDVELRCDPISGHTALYWYRQSLGQGLEFLIYFQGNSAPDKSGLPSDRFSAERTGGSVSTLTIQRTQQEDSAVYLCASSSTGVDYGYTFGSGTRLTVV.